These 8 T cell receptor beta chains share one sample of origin, sequenced in a study of blood T cell repertoires in COVID-19. Measured with immunoSEQ multiplex PCR; TCRdb has only the in-frame clones, and not every one. The table records 110,000 or so clones, roughly three quarters of them present only once. Source material: peripheral blood. These receptor sequences come from a human donor in a cohort sampled during active COVID-19.

This rearrangement joins TRBV28 to TRBJ1-2, with 9 bases lining up with TRBD1. The V gene end was trimmed by 5 bases and the J gene end by 8 bases; junction bases not matched to a gene: 12. Germline V lookup: CDR1 MDHEN, CDR2 SYDVKM. CDR3 length equals 15 residues. This CDR3 is CASSPYSTDRGGYTF. CDR3 nucleotides: TGTGCCAGCAGTCCGTACAGCACCGACAGGGGGGGCTACACCTTC.

This sequence joins TRBV3-1 (or the pseudogene TRBV3-2) and TRBJ1-2; D remains unclear. Trimming stripped 1 base from V and 5 bases from J, with 11 bases between. CDR1 is LGHDT, CDR2 YNNKEL, per germline (reference sequence). The CDR3 runs 14 residues. The CDR3 region is CASSQGGRTYGYTF. The CDR3 region has the DNA TGTGCCAGCAGCCAAGGAGGGAGAACGTATGGCTACACCTTC.

The V call is TRBV11-2, the J call TRBJ2-1; D gene uncertain. Germline V CDR1 and CDR2: SGHAT, FQNNGV. CDR3 size: 16 residues. Between the trimmed V and J ends, which lost 3 bases and 0 bases, there was a span of 12 bases. The CDR3 protein is CASSLKRSVSYNEQFF. The DNA for the CDR3 is TGTGCCAGCAGCTTGAAAAGGAGTGTCTCCTACAATGAGCAGTTCTTC.

The V and J genes are TRBV19 and TRBJ1-4, with no clear D. V lost 3 bases and J lost 4, with 12 bases in between. Germline CDR1 and CDR2: LNHDA and SQIVND (reference sequence). The CDR3 spans 15 residues. Written as DNA, the CDR3 is TGTGCCAGTAGTATGTACGGTAGTGTTAATGAAAAACTGTTTTTT. This translates into CASSMYGSVNEKLFF.

The CDR3 DNA reads TGTGCCAGCAGTTCTGACCACGGGGAGGTGTACGAGCAGTACTTC. It specifies CASSSDHGEVYEQYF. This chain connects TRBV6-6 to TRBJ2-7; possible D gene TRBD2, 6 bases. Germline assignment: CDR1 MNHNY and CDR2 SVGAGI (reference sequence). V shed 4 bases and J shed 4 bases, with 17 bases lying between them. The CDR3 extends over 15 amino acids.

V and J are TRBV5-1 and TRBJ1-2; 9 bases are shared with TRBD1. Germline CDR1 reads SGHRS; CDR2 reads YFSETQ. The V and J ends lost 3 bases and 3 bases, in that order; junction bases with no gene match: 9. The CDR3 is 16 residues long. The CDR3 spells CASSSSGTGNYYGYTF. The CDR3 nucleotides are TGCGCCAGCAGCTCGTCCGGGACAGGGAATTACTATGGCTACACCTTC.

This clone turned up a few times. For the CDR3, the DNA is TGTGCCAGCAGCCTAGGAGGGGACGAGCAGTACTTC. Translation: CASSLGGDEQYF. The V and J genes are TRBV3-1 (or the pseudogene TRBV3-2) and TRBJ2-7; a possible D gene is TRBD2 (6 bases). V lost 4 bases to trimming and J lost 5 bases, with 9 bases between them. The CDR3 runs to 12 residues. Germline CDR1 is LGHDT and CDR2 is YNNKEL (reference sequence).

This clone was counted only a few times. The chain has TRBV9 and TRBJ1-3, with D tentatively TRBD1 (5 bases). There are 15 residues in the CDR3. V was cut by 0 bases and J by 2 bases, with 9 bases left in between. Germline V gene data show CDR1 as SGDLS and CDR2 as YYNGEE. Here the CDR3 DNA reads TGTGCCAGCAGCGTAGAGGGGTCCGCTGGAAACACCATATATTTT. Its translation is CASSVEGSAGNTIYF.